This T cell receptor beta chain appears in the sequencing data of a study of blood T cell repertoires in COVID-19. Overall study: The origin of the acute and convalescent COVID-19 samples was the United States, Italy and Spain.

The CDR3 has 15 amino acids. V lost 3 bases, J lost 2 bases, and 6 bases stayed unmatched. Germline V gives CDR1 MDHEN, CDR2 SYDVKM. Here immunoSEQ multiplex PCR was the method, and the copy in TCRdb shows in-frame clones only, minus some. The top ten clones hold 5.5% to 6% of a sample with more than 45,000 clones, over 75% of them seen once. Sequencing was done on a sample of peripheral blood. This TCR derives from a woman aged 55 to 70 with acute or convalescent COVID-19. V is TRBV28 and J is TRBJ2-7, with 8 bases identical to TRBD1. CDR3 in amino acids: CASSFGQGWTYEQYF. The CDR3 coding sequence is TGTGCCAGCAGTTTCGGACAGGGATGGACCTACGAGCAGTACTTC.